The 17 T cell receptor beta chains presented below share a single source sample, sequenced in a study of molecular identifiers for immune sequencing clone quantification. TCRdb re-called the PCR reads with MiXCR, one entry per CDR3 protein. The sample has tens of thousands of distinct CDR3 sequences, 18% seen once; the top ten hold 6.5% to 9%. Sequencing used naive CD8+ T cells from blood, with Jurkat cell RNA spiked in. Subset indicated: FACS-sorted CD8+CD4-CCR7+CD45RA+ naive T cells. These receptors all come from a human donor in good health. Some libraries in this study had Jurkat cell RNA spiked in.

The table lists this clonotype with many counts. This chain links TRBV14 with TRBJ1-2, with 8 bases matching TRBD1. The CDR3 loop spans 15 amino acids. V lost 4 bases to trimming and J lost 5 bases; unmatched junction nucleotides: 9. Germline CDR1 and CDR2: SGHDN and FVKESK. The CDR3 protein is CASSPSLGQGYGYTF. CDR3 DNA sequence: TGTGCCAGCAGCCCATCCTTAGGACAGGGTTATGGCTACACCTTC.

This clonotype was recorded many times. CDR3 protein: CASSQRLAWGNEQFF. The CDR3 coding sequence is TGCGCCAGCAGCCAGCGACTAGCATGGGGGAATGAGCAGTTCTTC. The chain is built from TRBV4-3 and TRBJ2-1; 7 nucleotides match TRBD2. CDR3 size: 15 residues. V was clipped by 3 bases and J by 7 bases; unmatched bases: 9. CDR1 and CDR2 (germline): LGHNA, YSLEER.

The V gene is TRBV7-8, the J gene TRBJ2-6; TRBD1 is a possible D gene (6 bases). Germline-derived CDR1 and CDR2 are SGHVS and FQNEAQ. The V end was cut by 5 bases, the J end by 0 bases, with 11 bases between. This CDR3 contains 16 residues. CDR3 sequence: CASSVTGPSGANVLTF. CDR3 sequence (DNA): TGTGCCAGCAGCGTTACAGGGCCCTCTGGGGCCAACGTCCTGACTTTC.

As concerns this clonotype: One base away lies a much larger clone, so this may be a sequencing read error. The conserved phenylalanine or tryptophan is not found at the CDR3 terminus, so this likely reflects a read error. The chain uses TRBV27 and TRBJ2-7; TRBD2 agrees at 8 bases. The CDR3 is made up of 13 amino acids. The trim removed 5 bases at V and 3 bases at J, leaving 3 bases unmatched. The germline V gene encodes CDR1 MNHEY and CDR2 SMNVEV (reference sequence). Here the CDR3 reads CASSSGSHYEQYS. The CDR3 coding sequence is TGTGCCAGCAGTAGCGGGAGCCACTACGAGCAGTACTCC.

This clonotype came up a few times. The CDR3 spells CASSIVYKDNEQFF. In DNA form, the CDR3 reads TGTGCCAGTAGTATAGTCTACAAAGACAATGAGCAGTTCTTC. This chain joins TRBV19 and TRBJ2-1; D remains unclear. CDR3 length: 14 residues. V lost 1 base and J lost 5, with 9 bases in between. Per germline, CDR1 LNHDA and CDR2 SQIVND (reference sequence).

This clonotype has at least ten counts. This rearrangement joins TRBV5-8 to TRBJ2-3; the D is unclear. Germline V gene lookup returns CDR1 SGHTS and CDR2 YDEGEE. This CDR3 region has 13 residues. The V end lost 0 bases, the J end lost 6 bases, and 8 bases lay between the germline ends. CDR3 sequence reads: CASSLVIGDTQYF. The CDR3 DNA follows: TGTGCCAGCAGCTTGGTAATAGGGGATACGCAGTATTTT.

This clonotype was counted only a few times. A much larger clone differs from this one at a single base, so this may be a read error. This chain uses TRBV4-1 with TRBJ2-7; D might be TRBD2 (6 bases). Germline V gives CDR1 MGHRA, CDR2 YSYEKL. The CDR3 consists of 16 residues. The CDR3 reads CAGSQAGLPSTYEQYF. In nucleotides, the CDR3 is TGCGCCGGCAGCCAAGCGGGTCTCCCTTCAACCTACGAGCAGTACTTC.

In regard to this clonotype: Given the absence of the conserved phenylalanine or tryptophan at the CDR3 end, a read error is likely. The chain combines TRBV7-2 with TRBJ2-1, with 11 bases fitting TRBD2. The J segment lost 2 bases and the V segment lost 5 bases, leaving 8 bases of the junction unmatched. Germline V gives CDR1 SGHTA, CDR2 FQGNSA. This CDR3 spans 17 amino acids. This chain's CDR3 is CASSQRLAGTPYNEQFS. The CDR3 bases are TGTGCCAGCAGCCAAAGACTAGCGGGAACCCCCTACAATGAGCAGTTCTCC.

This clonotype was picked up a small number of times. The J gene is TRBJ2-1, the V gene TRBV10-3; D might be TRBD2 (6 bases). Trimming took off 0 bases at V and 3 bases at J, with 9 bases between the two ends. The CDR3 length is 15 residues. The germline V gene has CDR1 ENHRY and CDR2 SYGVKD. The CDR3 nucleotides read TGTGCCATCAGTGAGTCGGGGGGTAACTACAATGAGCAGTTCTTC. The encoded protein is CAISESGGNYNEQFF.

The CDR3 DNA reads as TGTGCCAGCAGCTTAGGAGAGCCGGGAGAGCAGTTCTTC. Protein sequence: CASSLGEPGEQFF. This chain uses TRBV11-2 with TRBJ2-1; tentative D call: TRBD2 (5 bases). The CDR3 is 13 residues long. The germline gives CDR1 SGHAT, CDR2 FQNNGV. V was clipped by 1 base and J by 10 bases, with 11 bases between them. The variable domain in full, with the rest retrieved from reference TRBV11-2 and TRBJ2-1, is EAGVAQSPRYKIIEKRQSVAFWCNPISGHATLYWYQQILGQGPKLLIQFQNNGVVDDSQLPKDRFSAERLKGVDSTLKIQPAKLEDSAVYLCASSLGEPGEQFFGPGTRLTVL.

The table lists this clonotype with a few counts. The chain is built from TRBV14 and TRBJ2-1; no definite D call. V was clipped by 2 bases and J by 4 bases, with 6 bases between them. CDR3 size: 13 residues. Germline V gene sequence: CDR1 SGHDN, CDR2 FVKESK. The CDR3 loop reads CASSQTVYNEQFF. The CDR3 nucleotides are TGTGCCAGCAGCCAAACAGTTTACAATGAGCAGTTCTTC.

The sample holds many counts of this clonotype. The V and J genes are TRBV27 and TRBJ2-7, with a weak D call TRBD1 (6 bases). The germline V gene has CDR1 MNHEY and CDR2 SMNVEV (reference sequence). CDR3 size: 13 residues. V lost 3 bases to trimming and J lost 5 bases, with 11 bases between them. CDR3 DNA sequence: TGTGCCAGCAGTTTCACAGGGAATCACGAGCAGTACTTC. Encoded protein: CASSFTGNHEQYF.

Here the CDR3 reads CASSLGDRAYNEQFF. Written as DNA, the CDR3 is TGTGCCAGCAGCTTGGGGGACAGGGCTTACAATGAGCAGTTCTTC. The chain recombines TRBV5-6 with TRBJ2-1; TRBD1 aligns across 9 bases. Germline values: CDR1 SGHDT, CDR2 YYEEEE. V trimming: 0 bases; J trimming: 4 bases; junction bases outside the gene matches: 2. This CDR3 is 15 amino acids long.

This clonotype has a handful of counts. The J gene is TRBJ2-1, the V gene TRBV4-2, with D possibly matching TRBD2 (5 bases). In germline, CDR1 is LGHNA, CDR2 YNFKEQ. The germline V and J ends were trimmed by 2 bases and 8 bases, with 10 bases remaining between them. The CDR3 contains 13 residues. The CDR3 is CASSQRRIDEQFF. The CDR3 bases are TGTGCCAGCAGCCAAAGGAGGATAGATGAGCAGTTCTTC.

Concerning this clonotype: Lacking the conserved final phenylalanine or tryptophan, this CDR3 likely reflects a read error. The CDR3 reads CASSFSGSYEQYL. CDR3 bases: TGTGCCAGCAGTTTTAGCGGCTCCTACGAGCAGTACCTC. The V call is TRBV28, the J call TRBJ2-7; tentatively, D is TRBD2 (6 bases). Deletions cut 3 bases from V and 0 bases from J, with 6 bases between. This CDR3 is 13 amino acids long. Germline CDR1 reads MDHEN; CDR2 reads SYDVKM.

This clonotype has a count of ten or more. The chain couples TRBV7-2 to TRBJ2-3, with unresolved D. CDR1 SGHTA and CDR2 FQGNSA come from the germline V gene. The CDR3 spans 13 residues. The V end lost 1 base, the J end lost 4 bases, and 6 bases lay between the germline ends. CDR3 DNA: TGTGCCAGCAGCTTAGACATGTCAGATACGCAGTATTTT. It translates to CASSLDMSDTQYF.

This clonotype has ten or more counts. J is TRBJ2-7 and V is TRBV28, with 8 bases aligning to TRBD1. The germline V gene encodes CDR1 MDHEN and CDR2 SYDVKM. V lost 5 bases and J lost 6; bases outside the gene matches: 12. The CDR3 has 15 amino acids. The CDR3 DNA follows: TGTGCCAGCAGTCCCCCGTGGGGACAGGTGAGCGAGCAGTACTTC. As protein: CASSPPWGQVSEQYF.